This is a list of T cell receptor beta chains from one sample in a study of OX40 agonist ivuxolimab in advanced cancers. Sequenced by immunoSEQ multiplex PCR; TCRdb stores in-frame clones only, minus some. The data contain fewer than 65,000 clones, about 90% of them singletons. Sequenced material: CD4+ or CD8+ T cells sorted from blood, taken in a trial of the OX40 agonist ivuxolimab. These receptors came from an adult with an advanced solid tumor such as melanoma, head and neck, liver or kidney cancer. CDR3s include the opening cysteine and the closing phenylalanine or tryptophan. Each record gives: D gene, clone size, J gene, V gene, CDR3 protein, CDR3 DNA. D genes are given only for firm matches. Clone size, where shown, is once, few, many, or a class for clones that have expanded.

>TRBD2|-|TRBJ2-5|TRBV7-3
CASSLGTSGSETQYF
TGTGCCAGCAGCTTGGGGACTAGCGGGAGTGAGACCCAGTACTTC
>-|-|TRBJ1-1|TRBV6-1
CASSLKGETEAFF
TGTGCCAGCAGTCTCAAGGGTGAGACTGAAGCTTTCTTT
>-|-|TRBJ2-1|TRBV7-6
CASSLDSGLYYNEQFF
TGTGCCAGCAGCCTAGATAGCGGACTTTACTACAATGAGCAGTTCTTC
>-|-|TRBJ1-4|TRBV28
CASRTKRTNEKLFF
TGTGCCAGCAGGACCAAGAGGACTAATGAAAAACTGTTTTTT
>-|-|TRBJ1-5|TRBV19
CASKGQGIFSNQPQHF
TGTGCCAGTAAGGGGCAGGGGATTTTTAGCAATCAGCCCCAGCATTTT
>-|-|TRBJ2-1|TRBV13
CASSLWGLYGIHNEQFF
TGTGCCAGCAGCTTATGGGGACTCTACGGAATACACAATGAGCAGTTCTTC
>TRBD2|-|TRBJ2-1|TRBV28
CASSRLAGLLNEQFF
TGTGCCAGCAGTCGACTAGCGGGACTACTCAATGAGCAGTTCTTC
>-|-|TRBJ1-5|TRBV5-8
CASSPPVGQGDNQPQHF
TGTGCCAGCAGCCCGCCGGTCGGGCAGGGCGACAATCAGCCCCAGCATTTT
>-|once|TRBJ1-5|TRBV9
CASSPGGGERNQPQHF
TGTGCCAGCAGTCCCGGGGGCGGGGAGCGCAATCAGCCCCAGCATTTT
>-|-|TRBJ1-1|TRBV7-9
CASRRDGMNTEAFF
TGTGCCAGCAGACGGGACGGAATGAACACTGAAGCTTTCTTT
>TRBD2|once|TRBJ2-5|TRBV5-4
CASSFSRTSSETQYF
TGTGCCAGCAGCTTCTCCCGGACTAGTTCGGAGACCCAGTACTTC
>-|-|TRBJ2-5|TRBV2
CASSTGPGGETQYF
TGTGCCAGCAGTACCGGCCCGGGCGGCGAGACCCAGTACTTC
>-|-|TRBJ2-7|TRBV19
CASSLGRFSYEQYF
TGTGCCAGTAGTCTCGGACGTTTCTCCTACGAGCAGTACTTC
>-|-|TRBJ1-5|TRBV4-1
CASSQELRGGADRPQHF
TGCGCCAGCAGCCAAGAACTCAGGGGAGGGGCTGATCGGCCCCAGCATTTT
>-|-|TRBJ1-3|TRBV28
CASSLGRPGNTIYF
TGTGCCAGCAGCCTCGGGCGTCCTGGAAACACCATATATTTT
>TRBD1|-|TRBJ1-2|TRBV6-1
CASSASGTGTYGYTF
TGTGCCAGCAGTGCATCCGGGACAGGGACTTATGGCTACACCTTC
>-|-|TRBJ2-7|TRBV5-1
CASSSVGGRNSVEQYF
TGCGCCAGCAGCTCCGTTGGGGGCAGGAATAGTGTCGAGCAGTACTTC
>-|-|TRBJ2-2|TRBV28
CASSLWGSGELFF
TGTGCCAGCAGTTTATGGGGGAGCGGGGAGCTGTTTTTT
>-|-|TRBJ2-7|TRBV27
CASRLEAISSYEQYF
TGTGCCAGCAGGTTGGAGGCTATCAGCTCCTACGAGCAGTACTTC
>-|-|TRBJ2-5|TRBV6-5
CASRPGQAGTQYF
TGTGCCAGCAGACCCGGACAAGCGGGGACCCAGTACTTC
>TRBD2|-|TRBJ2-4|TRBV5-8
CASSLGLAGDLAKNIQYF
TGTGCCAGCAGCTTGGGACTAGCGGGAGATTTGGCCAAAAACATTCAGTACTTC
>-|-|TRBJ2-3|TRBV15
CATRRKGSTGTDTQYF
TGTGCCACCAGGAGAAAGGGTTCCACTGGTACAGATACGCAGTATTTT
>-|-|TRBJ1-1|TRBV29-1
CSVARGNTEAFF
TGCAGCGTTGCCCGGGGGAACACTGAAGCTTTCTTT
>-|-|TRBJ1-5|TRBV28
CASTIQGYNQPQHF
TGTGCCAGCACTATACAGGGATACAATCAGCCCCAGCATTTT
>-|-|TRBJ1-1|TRBV6-6
CASSYSDFSEAFF
TGTGCCAGCAGTTACTCAGATTTCTCTGAAGCTTTCTTT
>-|-|TRBJ1-2|TRBV2
CASRGEYGYTF
TGTGCCAGCAGGGGGGAATATGGCTACACCTTC
>TRBD1|-|TRBJ1-2|TRBV14
CASSQAKQLTRQGYYGYTF
TGTGCCAGCAGCCAAGCCAAACAACTTACTCGACAGGGCTACTATGGCTACACCTTC
>TRBD1|once|TRBJ2-1|TRBV6-5
CASSYPGTGTHEQFF
TGTGCCAGCAGTTACCCGGGGACAGGGACTCATGAGCAGTTCTTC
>-|-|TRBJ2-4|TRBV19
CASSKSQRLGNIQYF
TGTGCCAGTAGTAAATCCCAGCGGCTGGGAAACATTCAGTACTTC
>-|-|TRBJ1-5|TRBV7-2
CASSSNDQPQHF
TGTGCCAGCAGCTCAAACGATCAGCCCCAGCATTTT
>TRBD2|-|TRBJ2-3|TRBV5-1
CASSLVSGSTDTQYF
TGCGCCAGCAGCTTGGTTAGCGGGAGCACAGATACGCAGTATTTT
>TRBD1|-|TRBJ2-7|TRBV27
CASSPSTGGLVVNEQYF
TGTGCCAGCAGTCCTTCGACAGGGGGCCTGGTAGTGAACGAGCAGTACTTC
>-|-|TRBJ2-7|TRBV7-2
CASSLVPRWEQYF
TGTGCCAGCAGCTTAGTCCCGAGGTGGGAGCAGTACTTC
>TRBD2|-|TRBJ2-7|TRBV18
CASSPAQVGTGGRVEQYF
TGTGCCAGCTCACCGGCTCAAGTGGGAACGGGCGGGAGGGTCGAGCAGTACTTC
>-|-|TRBJ1-6|TRBV27
CASSLKAVLKYSPLHF
TGTGCCAGCAGTTTAAAGGCGGTCCTTAAGTATTCACCCCTCCACTTT
>-|few|TRBJ2-1|TRBV29-1
CSDKPAGGNEQFF
TGCAGCGATAAACCAGCGGGTGGGAATGAGCAGTTCTTC
>-|-|TRBJ2-6|TRBV28
CASSSAIGANVLTF
TGTGCCAGCAGTTCCGCTATTGGGGCCAACGTCCTGACTTTC
>-|-|TRBJ2-5|TRBV4-1
CASSQDRFETQYF
TGCGCCAGCAGCCAAGATCGTTTTGAGACCCAGTACTTC
>-|once|TRBJ2-6|TRBV28
CASSFPQGSPSGANVLTF
TGTGCCAGCAGTTTTCCTCAGGGTTCGCCCTCTGGGGCCAACGTCCTGACTTTC
>-|-|TRBJ2-7|TRBV5-5
CASSSNYEQYF
TGTGCCAGCAGCAGCAACTACGAGCAGTACTTC
>-|-|TRBJ2-5|TRBV5-1
CASSLAGSLLETQYF
TGCGCCAGCAGCTTGGCAGGGTCGTTATTGGAGACCCAGTACTTC
>-|-|TRBJ2-1|TRBV5-1
CASSGTGTRFYNEQFF
TGCGCCAGCAGCGGTACCGGGACACGATTCTACAATGAGCAGTTCTTC
>-|-|TRBJ2-1|TRBV11-1
CASSRGKARNEQFF
TGTGCCAGCAGCCGTGGGAAGGCCCGCAATGAGCAGTTCTTC
>TRBD1|-|TRBJ1-5|TRBV11-3
CASSLDGRTGAMNQPQHF
TGTGCCAGCAGCTTAGATGGTCGGACAGGGGCCATGAATCAGCCCCAGCATTTT